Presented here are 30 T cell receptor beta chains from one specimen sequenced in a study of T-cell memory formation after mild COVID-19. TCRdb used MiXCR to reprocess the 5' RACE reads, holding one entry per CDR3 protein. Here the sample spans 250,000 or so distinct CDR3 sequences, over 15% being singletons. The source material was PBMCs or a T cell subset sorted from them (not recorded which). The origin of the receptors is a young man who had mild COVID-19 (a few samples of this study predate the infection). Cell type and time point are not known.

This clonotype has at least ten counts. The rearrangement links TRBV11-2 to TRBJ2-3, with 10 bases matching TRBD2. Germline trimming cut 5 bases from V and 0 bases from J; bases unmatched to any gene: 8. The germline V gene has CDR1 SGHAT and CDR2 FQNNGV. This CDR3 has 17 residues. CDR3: CASSPVQAGGSTDTQYF. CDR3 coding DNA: TGTGCCAGCAGCCCCGTGCAAGCGGGGGGGAGCACAGATACGCAGTATTTT.

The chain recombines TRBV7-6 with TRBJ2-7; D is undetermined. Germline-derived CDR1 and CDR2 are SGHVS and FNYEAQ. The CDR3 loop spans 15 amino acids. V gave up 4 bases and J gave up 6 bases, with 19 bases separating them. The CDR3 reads CASSSVVGGVAEQYF. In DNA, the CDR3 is TGTGCCAGCAGCTCGGTCGTAGGTGGTGTAGCCGAGCAGTACTTC.

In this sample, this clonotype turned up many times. CDR3 protein: CASSQDPGRIGNTIYF. CDR3 nucleotide sequence: TGTGCCAGCAGCCAAGACCCAGGGAGGATTGGAAACACCATATATTTT. This chain connects TRBV14 to TRBJ1-3; tentative D call: TRBD1 (5 bases). The CDR3 runs 16 residues. CDR1 and CDR2 (germline): SGHDN, FVKESK. V lost 0 bases, J lost 3 bases, and 12 bases lay in between.

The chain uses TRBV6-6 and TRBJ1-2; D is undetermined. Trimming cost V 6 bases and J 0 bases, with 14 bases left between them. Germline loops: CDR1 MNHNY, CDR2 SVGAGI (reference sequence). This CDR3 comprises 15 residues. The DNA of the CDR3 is TGTGCCAGCAGACTCCTTCGTGGGGCTAACTATGGCTACACCTTC. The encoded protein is CASRLLRGANYGYTF.

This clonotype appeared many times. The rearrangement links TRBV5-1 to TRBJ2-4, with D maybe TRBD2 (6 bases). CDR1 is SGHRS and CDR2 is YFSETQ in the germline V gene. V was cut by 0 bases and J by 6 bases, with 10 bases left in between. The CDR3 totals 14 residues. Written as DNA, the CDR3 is TGCGCCAGCAGCTTGGACGGGGGATTAAACATTCAGTACTTC. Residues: CASSLDGGLNIQYF.

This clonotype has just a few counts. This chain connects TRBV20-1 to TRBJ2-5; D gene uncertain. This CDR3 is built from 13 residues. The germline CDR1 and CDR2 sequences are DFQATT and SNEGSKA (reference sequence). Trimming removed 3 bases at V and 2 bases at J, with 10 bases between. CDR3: CSASMGQQETQYF. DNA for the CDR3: TGCAGTGCTAGTATGGGCCAACAAGAGACCCAGTACTTC.

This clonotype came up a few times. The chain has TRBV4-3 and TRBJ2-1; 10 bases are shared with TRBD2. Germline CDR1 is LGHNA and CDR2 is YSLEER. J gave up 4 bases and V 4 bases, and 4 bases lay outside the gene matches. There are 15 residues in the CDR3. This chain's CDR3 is CASSPRLAGYNEQFF. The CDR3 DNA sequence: TGCGCCAGCAGCCCGAGACTAGCGGGTTACAATGAGCAGTTCTTC.

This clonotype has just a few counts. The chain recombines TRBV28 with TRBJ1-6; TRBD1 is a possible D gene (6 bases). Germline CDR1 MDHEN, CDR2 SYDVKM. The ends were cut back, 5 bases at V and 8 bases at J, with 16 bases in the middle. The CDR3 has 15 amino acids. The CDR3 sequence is CASSGGRGVYSPLHF. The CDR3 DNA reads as TGTGCCAGCAGTGGGGGGCGCGGGGTATATTCACCCCTCCACTTT. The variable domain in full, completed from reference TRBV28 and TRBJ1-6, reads DVKVTQSSRYLVKRTGEKVFLECVQDMDHENMFWYRQDPGLGLRLIYFSYDVKMKEKGDIPEGYSVSREKKERFSLILESASTNQTSMYLCASSGGRGVYSPLHFGNGTRLTVT.

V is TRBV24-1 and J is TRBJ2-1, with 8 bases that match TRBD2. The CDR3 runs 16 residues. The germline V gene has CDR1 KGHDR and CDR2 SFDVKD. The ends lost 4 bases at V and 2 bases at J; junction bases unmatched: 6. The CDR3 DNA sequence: TGTGCCACCAGTGACCATGCGGGGGGAGCCTACAATGAGCAGTTCTTC. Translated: CATSDHAGGAYNEQFF.

The CDR3: CASSLTSGGLGYEQYV. The CDR3 nucleotides are TGTGCCAGCAGCTTAACTAGCGGGGGACTAGGGTACGAGCAGTACGTC. The genes are TRBV13 and TRBJ2-7; 11 nucleotides match TRBD2. This CDR3 contains 16 residues. Germline V gene lookup returns CDR1 PRHDT and CDR2 FYEKMQ (reference sequence). The junction had 7 bases not matched to a gene; V was cut back by 2 bases and J by 4 bases.

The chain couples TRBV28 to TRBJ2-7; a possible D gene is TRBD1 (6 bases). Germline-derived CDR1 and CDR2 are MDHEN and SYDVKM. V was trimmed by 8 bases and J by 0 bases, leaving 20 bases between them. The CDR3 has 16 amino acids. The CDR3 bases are TGTGCCAGCTATGCAGAGACAGGCGAGAGCTCCTACGAGCAGTACGTC. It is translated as CASYAETGESSYEQYV.

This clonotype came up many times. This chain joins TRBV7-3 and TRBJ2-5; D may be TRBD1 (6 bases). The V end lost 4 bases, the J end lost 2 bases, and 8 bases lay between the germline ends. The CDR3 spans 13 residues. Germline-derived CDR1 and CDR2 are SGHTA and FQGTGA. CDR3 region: CASSSQGQETQYF. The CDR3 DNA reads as TGTGCCAGCAGCTCCCAGGGGCAAGAGACCCAGTACTTC.

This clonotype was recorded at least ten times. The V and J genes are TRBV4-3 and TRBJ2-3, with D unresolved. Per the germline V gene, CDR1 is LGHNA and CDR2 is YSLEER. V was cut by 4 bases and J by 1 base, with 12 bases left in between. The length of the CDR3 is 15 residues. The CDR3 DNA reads TGCGCCAGCAGCCCGATTTTAGACCGCACAGATACGCAGTATTTT. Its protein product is CASSPILDRTDTQYF.

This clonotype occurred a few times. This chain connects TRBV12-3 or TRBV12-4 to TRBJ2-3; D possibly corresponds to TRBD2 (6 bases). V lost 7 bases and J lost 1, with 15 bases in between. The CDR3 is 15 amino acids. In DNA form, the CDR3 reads TGTGCCAGCAACTTTGGGGGGAGAGGCACAGATACGCAGTATTTT. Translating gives CASNFGGRGTDTQYF.

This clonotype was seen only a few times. This CDR3 reads CASSLDRSPFGYTF. The CDR3 region has the DNA TGTGCCAGCAGCTTGGACCGGAGCCCTTTTGGCTACACCTTC. This chain links TRBV5-6 with TRBJ1-2, with D unclear. Trimming stripped 0 bases from V and 7 bases from J, with 13 bases between. This CDR3 region has 14 residues. CDR1 is SGHDT, CDR2 YYEEEE, per germline. Drawing the rest from reference TRBV5-6 and TRBJ1-2, the complete variable domain is DAGVTQSPTHLIKTRGQQVTLRCSPKSGHDTVSWYQQALGQGPQFIFQYYEEEERQRGNFPDRFSGHQFPNYSSELNVNALLLGDSALYLCASSLDRSPFGYTFGSGTRLTVV.

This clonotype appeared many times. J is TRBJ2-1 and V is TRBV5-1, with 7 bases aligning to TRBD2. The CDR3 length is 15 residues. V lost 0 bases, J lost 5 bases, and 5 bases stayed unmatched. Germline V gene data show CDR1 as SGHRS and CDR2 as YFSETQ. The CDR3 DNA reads TGCGCCAGCAGCTTGGCTAACGGGGGGAACAATGAGCAGTTCTTC. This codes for CASSLANGGNNEQFF.

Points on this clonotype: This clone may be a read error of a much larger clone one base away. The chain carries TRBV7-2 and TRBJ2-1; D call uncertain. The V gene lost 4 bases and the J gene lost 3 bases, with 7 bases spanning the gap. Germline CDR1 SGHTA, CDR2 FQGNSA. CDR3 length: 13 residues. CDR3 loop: CASSSYSYNEQFF. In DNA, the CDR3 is TGTGCCAGCAGCTCGTACAGCTACAATGAGCAGTTCTTC.

CDR3 bases: TGTGCCAGCAGCCCCCGACAGGGAAGGGGCTATGGCTACACCTTC. This encodes CASSPRQGRGYGYTF. The chain couples TRBV7-9 to TRBJ1-2; 7 nucleotides align to TRBD1. Trimming cost V 5 bases and J 4 bases; bases outside gene matches: 10. The CDR3 runs to 15 residues. Germline CDR1 SEHNR, CDR2 FQNEAQ (reference sequence).

CDR3: CASSTRRSTDTQYF. DNA of the CDR3: TGTGCCAGCAGCACCCGTCGAAGCACAGATACGCAGTATTTT. The chain employs TRBV11-2 and TRBJ2-3; D call uncertain. The CDR3 is 14 amino acids. The V end lost 5 bases, the J end lost 0 bases, and 9 bases lay between the germline ends. Germline V lookup: CDR1 SGHAT, CDR2 FQNNGV.

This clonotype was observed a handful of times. CDR3 in DNA: TGTGCCAGCAGCTCCGCACCCTTAGGGGGAGAAGCTTTCTTT. Its protein product is CASSSAPLGGEAFF. The gene calls are TRBV7-8 and TRBJ1-1; maybe TRBD1 (6 bases). The CDR3 runs 14 residues. With 4 bases removed from V and 8 bases from J, the gap between germline ends came to 17 bases. The germline gives CDR1 SGHVS, CDR2 FQNEAQ.

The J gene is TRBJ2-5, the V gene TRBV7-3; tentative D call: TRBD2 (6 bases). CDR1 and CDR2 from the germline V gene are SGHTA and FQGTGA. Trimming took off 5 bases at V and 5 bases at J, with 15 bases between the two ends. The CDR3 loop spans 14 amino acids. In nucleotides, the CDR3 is TGTGCCAGCAGCCAGGGACTTGGTGGGGAGACCCAGTACTTC. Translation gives CASSQGLGGETQYF.

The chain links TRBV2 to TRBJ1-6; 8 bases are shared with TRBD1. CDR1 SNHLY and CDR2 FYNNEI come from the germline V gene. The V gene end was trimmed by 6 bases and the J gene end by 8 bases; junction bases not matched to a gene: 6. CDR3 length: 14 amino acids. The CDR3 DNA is TGTGCCAGCAGAGACAGGGGATTGTATTCACCCCTCCACTTT. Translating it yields CASRDRGLYSPLHF.

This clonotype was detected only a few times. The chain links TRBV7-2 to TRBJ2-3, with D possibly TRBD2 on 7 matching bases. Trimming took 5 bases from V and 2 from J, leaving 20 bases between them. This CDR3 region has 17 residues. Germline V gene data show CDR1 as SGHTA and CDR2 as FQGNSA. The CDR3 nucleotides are TGTGCCAGCAGCCCCTACCGCGGGGGCCTTAACACAGATACGCAGTATTTT. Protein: CASSPYRGGLNTDTQYF. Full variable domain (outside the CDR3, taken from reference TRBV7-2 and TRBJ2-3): GAGVSQSPSNKVTEKGKDVELRCDPISGHTALYWYRQSLGQGLEFLIYFQGNSAPDKSGLPSDRFSAERTGGSVSTLTIQRTQQEDSAVYLCASSPYRGGLNTDTQYFGPGTRLTVL.

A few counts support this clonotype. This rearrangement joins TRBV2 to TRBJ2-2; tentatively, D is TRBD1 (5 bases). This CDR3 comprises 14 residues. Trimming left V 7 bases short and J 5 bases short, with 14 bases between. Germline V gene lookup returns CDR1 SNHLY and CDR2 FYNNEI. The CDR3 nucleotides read TGTGCCAGCACAGGGCCTGAACGGACCGGGGAGCTGTTTTTT. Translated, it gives CASTGPERTGELFF.

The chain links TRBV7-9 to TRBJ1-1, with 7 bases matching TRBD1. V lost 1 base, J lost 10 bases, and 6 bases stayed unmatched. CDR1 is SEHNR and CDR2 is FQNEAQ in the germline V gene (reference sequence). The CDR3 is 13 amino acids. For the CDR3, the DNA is TGTGCCAGCAGCTTAGGACAGGGTTTTCGAGCTTTCTTT. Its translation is CASSLGQGFRAFF.

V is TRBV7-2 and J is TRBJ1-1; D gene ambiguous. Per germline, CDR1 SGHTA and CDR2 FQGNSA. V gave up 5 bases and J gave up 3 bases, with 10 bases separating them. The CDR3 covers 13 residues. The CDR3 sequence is CASSQRLDTEAFF. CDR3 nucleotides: TGTGCCAGCAGCCAAAGATTAGACACTGAAGCTTTCTTT. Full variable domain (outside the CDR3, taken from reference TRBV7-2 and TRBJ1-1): GAGVSQSPSNKVTEKGKDVELRCDPISGHTALYWYRQSLGQGLEFLIYFQGNSAPDKSGLPSDRFSAERTGGSVSTLTIQRTQQEDSAVYLCASSQRLDTEAFFGQGTRLTVV.

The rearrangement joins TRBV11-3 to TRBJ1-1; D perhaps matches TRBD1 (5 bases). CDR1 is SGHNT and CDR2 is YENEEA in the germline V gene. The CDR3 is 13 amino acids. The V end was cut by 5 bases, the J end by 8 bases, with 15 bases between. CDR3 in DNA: TGTGCCAGCAGCGGCGGTGGAGGGACCGAAGCTTTCTTT. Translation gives CASSGGGGTEAFF. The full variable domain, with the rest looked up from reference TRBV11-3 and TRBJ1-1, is EAGVVQSPRYKIIEKKQPVAFWCNPISGHNTLYWYLQNLGQGPELLIRYENEEAVDDSQLPKDRFSAERLKGVDSTLKIQPAELGDSAVYLCASSGGGGTEAFFGQGTRLTVV.

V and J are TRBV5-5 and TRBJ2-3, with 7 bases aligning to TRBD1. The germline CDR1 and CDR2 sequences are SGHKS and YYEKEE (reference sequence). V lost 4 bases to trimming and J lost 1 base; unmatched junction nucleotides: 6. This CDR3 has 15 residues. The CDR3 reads CASSPGQPRTDTQYF. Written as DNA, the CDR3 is TGTGCCAGCAGCCCGGGACAGCCGCGCACAGATACGCAGTATTTT.

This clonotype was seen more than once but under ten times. The CDR3: CASSRNGEETQYF. CDR3 sequence (DNA): TGTGCCAGCAGCCGGAACGGAGAAGAGACCCAGTACTTC. The genes are TRBV11-1 and TRBJ2-5, with unresolved D. CDR3 length: 13 residues. In germline, CDR1 is SGHAT, CDR2 FQDESV (reference sequence). The V end lost 5 bases, the J end lost 3 bases, and 10 bases lay between the germline ends.

DNA of the CDR3: TGTGCCAGCAGCCCCACTCCGGGACCCCGGGGCGAGCAGTACTTC. Translation gives CASSPTPGPRGEQYF. This chain uses TRBV27 with TRBJ2-7; possibly TRBD1 or TRBD2 for D (5 bases each). The germline V gene has CDR1 MNHEY and CDR2 SMNVEV (reference sequence). The CDR3 contains 15 residues. V was clipped by 6 bases and J by 6 bases, with 21 bases between them.